This passage covers 20 T cell receptor beta chains from one sample sequenced in a study of response to subunit inactivated influenza vaccine. TCRdb processed the RT-PCR reads anew with MiXCR; each CDR3 protein has one entry. The data contain more than 700,000 distinct CDR3 sequences, around 21% of them singletons. Sequences were derived from PBMCs from blood, sampled 4 to 6 days after vaccination. These receptors were collected from a man in his fifties or sixties who received an inactivated influenza vaccine.

The chain has TRBV12-3 or TRBV12-4 and TRBJ1-6, with a weak D call TRBD1 (5 bases). Trimming cost V 5 bases and J 6 bases, with 14 bases left between them. The CDR3 is 15 amino acids. For the CDR3, the DNA is TGTGCCAGCAGTGCGGGTGGGACTATTAATTCACCCCTCCACTTT. Amino acid sequence: CASSAGGTINSPLHF.

This clonotype was seen repeatedly, ten times or more. The gene calls are TRBV12-3 or TRBV12-4 and TRBJ2-7; 11 bases match TRBD1. V dropped 2 bases and J dropped 7; count of bases not matched to a gene: 4. The CDR3 contains 14 residues. The CDR3 nucleotides are TGTGCCAGCAGTTTACGGACAGGGGGCTGGGAGCAGTACTTC. Translation gives CASSLRTGGWEQYF.

This clonotype occurred a few times. This chain connects TRBV7-2 to TRBJ1-6; 7 bases map to TRBD1. The CDR3 has 14 residues. In germline, CDR1 is SGHTA, CDR2 FQGNSA. Trimming cost V 4 bases and J 3 bases; bases outside gene matches: 0. The CDR3 DNA follows: TGTGCCAGCAGCTGGACAGGCTATAATTCACCCCTCCACTTT. Encoded protein: CASSWTGYNSPLHF.

The rearrangement uses TRBV2 and TRBJ2-3; 11 bases are a match to TRBD2. This CDR3 has 17 amino acids. V lost 3 bases, J lost 5 bases, and 10 bases stayed unmatched. From germline, CDR1 is SNHLY and CDR2 FYNNEI. For the CDR3, the DNA is TGTGCCAGCAGTGACTTATGGTTGACTAGCGGGATAGATACGCAGTATTTT. Its protein is CASSDLWLTSGIDTQYF.

This clonotype occurred a few times. The J gene is TRBJ1-6, the V gene TRBV7-2; D is unresolved. V lost 1 base and J lost 7, with 11 bases in between. In germline, CDR1 is SGHTA, CDR2 FQGNSA. This CDR3 is built from 15 residues. CDR3 in DNA: TGTGCCAGCAGCTTAGGTTCCATGGGCAATTCACCCCTCCACTTT. It codes for CASSLGSMGNSPLHF.

The DNA of the CDR3 is TGCGCCAGCAGCTTGGCCAGCGGGGTGTCCATTCAGTACTTC. Its translation: CASSLASGVSIQYF. The gene calls are TRBV5-1 and TRBJ2-4; 7 bases line up with TRBD2. The V gene's germline CDR1 is SGHRS and CDR2 YFSETQ. V trimming: 0 bases; J trimming: 9 bases; junction bases outside the gene matches: 6. The CDR3 spans 14 residues.

There are a few counts of this clonotype. The chain joins TRBV5-1 to TRBJ2-2; D ambiguous. Germline loops: CDR1 SGHRS, CDR2 YFSETQ. V was pared by 3 bases and J by 7 bases, with 16 bases between. The CDR3 runs to 15 residues. The CDR3 DNA sequence: TGCGCCAGCAGCTCGGGTGGGATCATCGGCGGGGAGCTGTTTTTT. Its translation is CASSSGGIIGGELFF.

This clonotype was picked up a small number of times. The chain uses TRBV20-1 and TRBJ2-1, with D maybe TRBD2 (5 bases). Deletions cut 2 bases from V and 7 bases from J, with 18 bases between. Germline values: CDR1 DFQATT, CDR2 SNEGSKA (reference sequence). This CDR3 is built from 15 residues. CDR3: CSARFSLASSNEQFF. CDR3 DNA sequence: TGCAGTGCTAGATTTAGCCTAGCCTCCTCAAATGAGCAGTTCTTC.

The J gene is TRBJ2-7, the V gene TRBV18; TRBD1 matches 9 bases. Germline V gene sequence: CDR1 KGHSH, CDR2 LQKENI. The CDR3 consists of 15 residues. J gave up 2 bases and V 6 bases, and 8 bases lay outside the gene matches. CDR3 DNA: TGTGCCAGCTCGCGCCGGGACAGGGAGGCCTACGAGCAGTACTTC. Translation: CASSRRDREAYEQYF.

Many counts were recorded for this clonotype. CDR3: CASSPRRPYNSPLHF. The CDR3 nucleotides read TGTGCCAGCAGTCCCCGCCGGCCCTATAATTCACCCCTCCACTTT. The rearrangement joins TRBV6-1 to TRBJ1-6; D not certain. Germline values: CDR1 MNHNS, CDR2 SASEGT. This CDR3 has 15 residues. V lost 5 bases, J lost 2 bases, and 10 bases lay in between.

The V and J genes are TRBV4-3 and TRBJ1-2; no definite D call. Trimming stripped 4 bases from V and 2 bases from J, with 11 bases between. CDR1 and CDR2 (germline): LGHNA, YSLEER. The CDR3 has 14 amino acids. CDR3 sequence (DNA): TGCGCCAGCAGCCCAGTCCAGCGAAACTATGGCTACACCTTC. Residues: CASSPVQRNYGYTF.

V and J are TRBV29-1 and TRBJ2-3, with 10 bases that match TRBD1. CDR3 length: 15 amino acids. Germline V CDR1 and CDR2: SQVTM, ANQGSEA. V gave up 2 bases and J gave up 3 bases; unmatched junction bases: 5. CDR3 amino acids: CSVEPRDRGTDTQYF. Here the CDR3 DNA reads TGCAGCGTTGAACCCCGGGACAGGGGAACAGATACGCAGTATTTT.

The J gene is TRBJ2-5, the V gene TRBV20-1; D tentatively fits TRBD1 or TRBD2 (6 bases each). The germline V and J ends were trimmed by 2 bases and 5 bases, with 12 bases remaining between them. CDR3 length: 13 amino acids. Per germline, CDR1 DFQATT and CDR2 SNEGSKA (reference sequence). In DNA form, the CDR3 reads TGCAGTGCTAGAACGGGGGCAGCGGAGACCCAGTACTTC. Translation: CSARTGAAETQYF.

This rearrangement joins TRBV29-1 to TRBJ2-7; TRBD1 matches 8 bases. Germline assignment: CDR1 SQVTM and CDR2 ANQGSEA. V shed 3 bases, J shed 6 bases, and the junction held 4 bases outside the gene matches. The CDR3 has 12 amino acids. The CDR3 DNA reads as TGCAGCGTTGAGAGGACAGGGTGCGAGCAGTACTTC. It is translated as CSVERTGCEQYF.

This clonotype was counted between two and nine times. The chain employs TRBV20-1 and TRBJ2-3; either TRBD1 or TRBD2 may supply D (6 bases each). V was pared by 3 bases and J by 4 bases, with 11 bases between. The length of the CDR3 is 13 residues. In germline, CDR1 is DFQATT, CDR2 SNEGSKA (reference sequence). This chain's CDR3 is CSARSGAADTQYF. DNA for the CDR3: TGCAGTGCTAGGTCGGGGGCGGCAGATACGCAGTATTTT.

The J gene is TRBJ2-7, the V gene TRBV7-8, with 10 bases that match TRBD1. V lost 5 bases, J lost 5 bases, and 9 bases stayed unmatched. Germline V gene data show CDR1 as SGHVS and CDR2 as FQNEAQ. The CDR3 runs 15 residues. The CDR3 nucleotides read TGTGCCAGCAGCGTCACGCCGGGACAGGGGAACGAGCAGTACTTC. Translating it yields CASSVTPGQGNEQYF.

The CDR3 coding sequence is TGTGCCATCAGTGAGACCCCGACAGGGATTTTGCAGTACTTC. Its translation: CAISETPTGILQYF. The chain has TRBV10-3 and TRBJ2-7; 7 positions match TRBD1. Germline CDR1 is ENHRY and CDR2 is SYGVKD. V shed 2 bases and J 9 bases; nucleotides not matched to a gene: 10. The CDR3 spans 14 residues.

This chain connects TRBV20-1 to TRBJ2-4; 9 bases map to TRBD1. This CDR3 has 12 amino acids. Germline values: CDR1 DFQATT, CDR2 SNEGSKA (reference sequence). CDR3 in DNA: TGCAGCGCCTCTGGACAGGGGAACATTCAGTACTTC. Translated, it gives CSASGQGNIQYF.

In its sample, this clonotype was seen a few times. The chain combines TRBV24-1 with TRBJ2-1, with D uncertain. This CDR3 spans 15 amino acids. V was trimmed by 6 bases and J by 0 bases, leaving 11 bases between them. Germline CDR1 KGHDR, CDR2 SFDVKD. The CDR3 DNA follows: TGTGCCACCAGTTCAGGCCGAACCTCCTACAATGAGCAGTTCTTC. Amino acid sequence: CATSSGRTSYNEQFF.

In its sample, this clonotype was seen a few times. CDR3: CASRPYIAYTGELFF. The CDR3 DNA is TGTGCCAGCAGGCCTTACATTGCCTACACCGGGGAGCTGTTTTTT. The chain recombines TRBV5-5 with TRBJ2-2; D is unresolved. The V end was cut by 5 bases, the J end by 3 bases, with 14 bases between. The CDR3 totals 15 residues. The germline V gene encodes CDR1 SGHKS and CDR2 YYEKEE (reference sequence).